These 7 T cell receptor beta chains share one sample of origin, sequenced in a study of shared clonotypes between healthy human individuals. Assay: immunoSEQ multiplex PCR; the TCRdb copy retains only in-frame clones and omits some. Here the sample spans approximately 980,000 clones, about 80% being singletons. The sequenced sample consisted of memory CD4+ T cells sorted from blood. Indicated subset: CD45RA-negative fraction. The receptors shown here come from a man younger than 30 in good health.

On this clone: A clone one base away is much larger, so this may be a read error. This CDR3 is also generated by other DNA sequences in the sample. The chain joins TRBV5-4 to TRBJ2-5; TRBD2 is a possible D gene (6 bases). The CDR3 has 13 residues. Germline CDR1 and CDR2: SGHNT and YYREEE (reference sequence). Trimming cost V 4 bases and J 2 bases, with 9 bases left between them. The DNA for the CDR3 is TGTGCCAGCAGCAGGGACTTTCAAGAGACCCAGTACTTC. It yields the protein CASSRDFQETQYF.

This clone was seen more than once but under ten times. CDR3 DNA: TGTGCCAGCAGTTACTCGTTTTACAACACAGGGAAAGCTTTCTTT. This sequence encodes CASSYSFYNTGKAFF. The chain uses TRBV6-5 and TRBJ1-1; possibly TRBD1 for D (6 bases). This CDR3 region has 15 residues. In germline, CDR1 is MNHEY, CDR2 SVGAGI. Trimming removed 0 bases from V and 9 bases from J, with 17 bases in between.

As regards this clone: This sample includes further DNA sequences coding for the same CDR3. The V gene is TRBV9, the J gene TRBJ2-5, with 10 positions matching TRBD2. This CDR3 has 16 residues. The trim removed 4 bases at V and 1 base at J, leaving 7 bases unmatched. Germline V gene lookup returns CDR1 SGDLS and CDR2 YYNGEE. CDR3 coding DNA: TGTGCCAGCAGCCCCGGTCTAGCGGGGGTCCAAGAGACCCAGTACTTC. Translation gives CASSPGLAGVQETQYF.

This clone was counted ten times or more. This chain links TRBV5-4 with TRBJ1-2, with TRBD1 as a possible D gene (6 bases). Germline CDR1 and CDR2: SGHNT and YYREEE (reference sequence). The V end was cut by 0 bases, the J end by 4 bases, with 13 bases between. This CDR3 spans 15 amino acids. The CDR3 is CASSLEQGRVYGYTF. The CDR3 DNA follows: TGTGCCAGCAGCTTGGAACAGGGACGGGTCTATGGCTACACCTTC.

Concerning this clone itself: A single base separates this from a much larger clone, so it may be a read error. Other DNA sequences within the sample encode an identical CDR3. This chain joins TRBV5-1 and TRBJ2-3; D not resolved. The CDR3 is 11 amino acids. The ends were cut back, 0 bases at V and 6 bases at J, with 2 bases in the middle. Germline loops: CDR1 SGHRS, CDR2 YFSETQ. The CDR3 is CASSLADTQYF. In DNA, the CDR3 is TGCGCCAGCAGCTTGGCGGATACGCAGTATTTT. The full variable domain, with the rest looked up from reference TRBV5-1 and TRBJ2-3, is KAGVTQTPRYLIKTRGQQVTLSCSPISGHRSVSWYQQTPGQGLQFLFEYFSETQRNKGNFPGRFSGRQFSNSRSEMNVSTLELGDSALYLCASSLADTQYFGPGTRLTVL.

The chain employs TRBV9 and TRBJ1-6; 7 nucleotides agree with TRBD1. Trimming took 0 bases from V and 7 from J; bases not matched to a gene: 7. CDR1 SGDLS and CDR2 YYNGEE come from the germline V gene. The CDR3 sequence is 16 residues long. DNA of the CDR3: TGTGCCAGCAGCGTAGGAGAGGGGGCACAGAATTCACCCCTCCACTTT. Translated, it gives CASSVGEGAQNSPLHF.

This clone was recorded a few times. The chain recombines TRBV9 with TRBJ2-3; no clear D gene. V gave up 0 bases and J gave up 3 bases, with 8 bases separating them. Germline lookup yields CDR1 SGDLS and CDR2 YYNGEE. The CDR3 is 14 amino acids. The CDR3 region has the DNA TGTGCCAGCAGCGTAGTTCAAGGAACAGATACGCAGTATTTT. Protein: CASSVVQGTDTQYF.